Listed below are T cell receptor beta chains from one sample, sequenced in a study of CD8 T cells in Susac syndrome. TCRdb redid the calling of the immunoSEQ multiplex PCR reads with MiXCR, one entry per CDR3 protein. The sample includes approximately 200,000 distinct CDR3 sequences, approximately 90% of them seen just once. Sequenced material: CD8+ T cells from PBMCs. These receptor sequences come from a human donor with multiple sclerosis. CDR3s include the opening cysteine and the closing phenylalanine or tryptophan.

V	J	CDR3
TRBV11-2	TRBJ2-7	CASSFAGQDYEQYF
TRBV3-1	TRBJ2-7	CASSPTGVAFEQYF
TRBV9	TRBJ2-1	CASSVGGVQAEPTYNEQFF
TRBV9	TRBJ2-2	CASSVAGPGELFF
TRBV2	TRBJ2-7	CASLSRKVYEQYF
TRBV5-1	TRBJ1-3	CASSYDIGNTIYF
TRBV7-9	TRBJ1-5	CASSFEGSGQPQHF
TRBV7-9	TRBJ2-1	CASRAGSSNEQFF
TRBV6-5	TRBJ2-5	CASSSFAGGETQYF
TRBV7-9	TRBJ2-7	CASSSGFVGDYEQYF
TRBV4-2	TRBJ2-1	CASSQDGGGYNEQFF
TRBV12-3/TRBV12-4	TRBJ1-5	CASSLIADSNQPQHF
TRBV29-1	TRBJ2-1	CSVGQYEQFF
TRBV6-5	TRBJ2-2	CASSYLGAANTGELFF
TRBV7-9	TRBJ1-1	CASSTTVARTEAFF
TRBV6-5	TRBJ1-2	CASSLSGTGPTNYGYTF
TRBV4-3	TRBJ2-7	CASSQDRGEQYF
TRBV5-4	TRBJ2-3	CASSSLWLGTDTQYF
TRBV7-9	TRBJ2-1	CASSLDPTSGPYNEQFF
TRBV7-3	TRBJ2-7	CASSLSEGYEQYF
TRBV15	TRBJ2-7	CATSAEGGAAYEQYF
TRBV19	TRBJ1-5	CATKTGGFGQPQHF
TRBV29-1	TRBJ2-2	CSVQGLAGVTNTGELFF
TRBV13	TRBJ1-1	CASSSGGAEAFF
TRBV5-6	TRBJ2-7	CASSLEEGGSYEQYF
TRBV10-3	TRBJ1-5	CAIRDGLSGPWGNQPQHF
TRBV12-5	TRBJ2-1	CASGLARLAGEPYNEQFF
TRBV7-9	TRBJ2-1	CASSCQGCPTDNEQFF
TRBV12-3/TRBV12-4	TRBJ2-7	CASSLTSGGDEQYF
TRBV6-2/TRBV6-3	TRBJ2-5	CASSYKIENGETQYF
TRBV7-8	TRBJ2-7	CASSLGHGNPSYEQYF
TRBV4-1	TRBJ2-3	CASSQVLGQGHTDTQYF
TRBV3-1	TRBJ1-1	CASSPWWSPPMNTEAFF
TRBV30	TRBJ2-7	CAWSPSYEQYF
TRBV10-3	TRBJ2-5	CATGLAGEETQYF
TRBV27	TRBJ2-7	CASSSRGYYEQYF
TRBV2	TRBJ1-1	CASGGGTEAFF
TRBV24-1	TRBJ2-1	CATRGTGAYEQFF
TRBV29-1	TRBJ2-7	CSVAGTSGEQYF
TRBV7-9	TRBJ2-7	CASSPDVYEQYF